This TCR beta chain was recorded in a study of shared clonotypes between healthy human individuals (dated by TCRdb to between 2020 and 2021). Regarding the complete study: The cohort included a few men and a couple of women between 18 and 49 years of age. To increase sequencing depth and limit assay-specific biases, TCR repertoire library preparation and sequencing were carried out by different laboratories using diverse techniques. For each donor, CD4 naive and CD4 memory were each run on three plates, CD8 naive on two plates, and CD8 memory on one plate. Each donor's leukapheresis produced roughly between roughly 0.85 and 9 billion PBMCs. Blood TCR repertoires of four to six healthy adults were deeply sequenced to estimate repertoire size and the extent of clonotype sharing between individuals. What the research found in general, with its limitations: The small number of donors limited the genetic and exposure-history diversity represented. Pairwise subsampling led to the expectation that sequencing depth would affect the degree of clonotype sharing among donors. Sampling was restricted to blood, and TCR repertoires in tissue are likely to differ from TCR repertoires in blood. Clonotypes shared by all four sorted-subset donors showed higher generation probabilities than non-shared clonotypes. Across four donors, about 4.5% of naive CD4, more than 3% of naive CD8, 2.3% of memory CD4, and 0.4% of memory CD8 clonotypes were shared. Naive subsets generally had larger estimated clonotype richness than memory subsets. Rarefaction of sorted-subset datasets indicated incomplete sequencing despite the large sequencing depth.

The V and J ends are trimmed by 3 bases and 4 bases, leaving 7 bases between them. As encoded in the germline V gene, CDR1 is SNHLY while CDR2 is FYNNEI. The CDR3 has 13 amino acids, counting the end cysteine and phenylalanine. Only CDR3 DNA is held: 39 bases, read in frame from base 1. For the CD8 naive samples, CD45RO-negative cells were positively selected for CCR7, yielding a CD45RA+CCR7+ population from which TemRA cells were excluded. Healthy HIV-negative adults with no recently reported acute infections or vaccinations were included as donors. Every donor was a Caucasian adult living in Nashville, Tennessee, USA. After blood collection by leukapheresis, PBMCs were isolated using Ficoll-Histopaque density gradient centrifugation and then cryopreserved in the vapor phase of liquid nitrogen. Purity and quantity of every magnetically sorted T cell population were checked by analytical flow cytometry. Genomic DNA was isolated from each sorted fraction and quantified by UV absorbance on a Nanodrop 2000c.

Comment on this clone: Its antigen remains unidentified. Nothing much larger sits one base from this clone, and base qualities are not available.

TCR CDR3 regions were amplified from genomic DNA by multiplex PCR using the deep immunoSEQ assay. Extracted genomic DNA from each cell subset was distributed evenly across all wells of several immunoSEQ 96-well plates, and each plate was treated as a replicate. For sorted subsets, around 200 ng genomic DNA, equal to about 30,000 T cell genomes, was loaded into each replicate PCR. Purified libraries were measured with a Qubit 3.0 fluorometer, size-checked on a Bioanalyzer 2100, and measured again with the KAPA Library Quantification kit. Every immunoSEQ 96-well plate was sequenced on a separate single-read 150-cycle Illumina NextSeq 550 flow cell. As for how the authors treated the data: Because the immunoSEQ output held only junctional sequences and lacked quality scores, the filtering could not match the filtering applied to full-length reads. To assign V/J genes and CDR3, sequences were annotated using PyIR, a Python wrapper for IgBLAST v1.9, with IMGT germline references. Reads were removed for weak V/J assignments (E-value above 1e-6), missing CDR3, stop codons, out-of-frame junctions, or ambiguous translated residues. V3J clonotypes were defined as sequences sharing an identical inferred V gene, J gene, and CDR3 amino acid sequence. To compute the percentage overlap between repertoires, the number of shared unique clonotypes was divided by the size of the smaller repertoire. Richness of each repertoire was evaluated using RTK rarefaction, the Chao1 estimator, and Recon v2.1 estimates of unobserved clonotypes. Generation probabilities were computed with OLGA for all TCRbeta clonotypes obtained by the gDNA method from a handful of donors. Imported from immuneACCESS, the table was reduced by TCRdb to in-frame sequences with V and J called. These copies leave out some clones; in studies compared against another copy, an unresolved V gene accounts for under half, and the cause of the remainder is not known. Clone size and the V and J calls come from that table; the DNA yielded D and trimming. The sample includes 2 million to 2.5 million clones, with approximately 94% observed a single time. The top ten clones comprise roughly 1.8% of the sample.

The source is a man aged 18 to 35 in good health. Some clones in this sample may be carry-over from other donors' samples. The sequenced sample consisted of naive CD8+ T cells from PBMCs. In the paper's terms, the cell subset or site label means: CD45RA+CCR7+. Recombination joined TRBV2 with TRBJ2-1; TRBD2 is a possible D gene, resting on 5 matching bases. Read as DNA, the sequence is TGTGCCAGCAGTGAGGGAGTATACAATGAGCAGTTCTTC. It translates as CASSEGVYNEQFF.